Given below is one T cell receptor (beta chain) in context. Its antigen remains undetermined. There are no base qualities to consult, and no much larger clone falls within one base. The source of the sample is a study of blood T cell repertoires in COVID-19 (dated by TCRdb to 2018 to 2021). Study-wide context: Collaborator samples came from the United States, Italy and Spain and covered acute and convalescent phases of COVID-19. The material from the prospective study consisted of cDNA or gDNA derived from T cells, B-cell-depleted T cells, or PBMCs. The dataset comprised deeply sampled blood TCRbeta repertoires from subjects exposed to, actively infected with, or recovered from COVID-19. The repertoires were released in a freely available public database meant as a resource for research on the immune response to SARS-CoV-2. Samples were obtained from the ongoing ImmuneRACE study (first 160 participants) and from 1,254 subjects provided by 6 global collaborators. A de-identified subject ID, COVID-19 status, age in years and sex were almost always included in the sample metadata. HLA class I and class II types, where available, came from metadata supplied by the sample provider rather than from assay-based typing.

Another Seattle source contributed samples from volunteer blood donors who had recovered from COVID-19. Collaborating institutions collected whole blood in K2EDTA tubes following their own protocols. For TCRbeta analysis, collaborators shipped samples as frozen whole blood, isolated PBMCs, or DNA extracted from either of those sample types. Paper-wide results and their limitations: The amount of clinical and demographic metadata varied by source and participant and was provided uncurated.

The CDR3 starts with the cysteine, ends with the phenylalanine, and has 13 residues. The kept DNA is CDR3 alone, 39 bases in frame from the first base. From a lookup of the germline V gene, CDR1 and CDR2 are SGHTA and FQGTGA. V and J lose 5 bases and 7 bases, and a span of 11 bases separates them. The immunoSEQ Assay, a bias-controlled multiplex PCR, was used to amplify TCRbeta CDR3 regions from genomic DNA. The published analysis was carried out like this. Within the assay, amplification of reference gene primers was used to estimate how many nucleated cells each sample contained. To quantify the absolute abundance of each unique TCRbeta CDR3 rearrangement, sequence reads were collapsed and filtered. For each sample, productive Simpson clonality was calculated as the square root of Simpson's diversity index over productive rearrangements. TCRdb retrieved this table from immuneACCESS and kept in-frame rearrangements only. Not all clones are present; in checked studies, unresolved V genes account for under half, and no reason is known for the remainder. V and J calls and clone size come straight from that table; D and trimming were deduced from the DNA. For this sample there are 200,000 to 250,000 clones; roughly nine tenths appear just once. The ten largest clones take up approximately 12% of the sample.

This sequence uses TRBV7-3 and TRBJ2-2, with no reliable assignment of the D segment. The clonotype originates from a young woman who had recovered from COVID-19. The sequencing sample was made of peripheral blood. The encoded CDR3 is CASSPTYGGELFF. The DNA reads TGTGCCAGCAGCCCGACTTATGGCGGGGAGCTGTTTTTT. Beyond the CDR3, the reference TRBV7-3 and TRBJ2-2 genes provide the residues; the full variable domain reads: GAGVSQTPSNKVTEKGKYVELRCDPISGHTALYWYRQSLGQGPEFLIYFQGTGAADDSGLPNDRFFAVRPEGSVSTLKIQRTERGDSAVYLCASSPTYGGELFFGEGSRLTVL.